Listed below are T cell receptor beta chains from one sample, sequenced in a study of T cells after yellow fever vaccination. From the 5' RACE reads, TCRdb called clonotypes with MiXCR, one entry per CDR3 protein. The repertoire includes around 350,000 distinct CDR3 sequences, more than 5.5% of them detected once, and around 16% sits in the top ten. Sequencing used PBMCs, obtained 5 days after the yellow fever booster vaccination. These receptors all come from a man aged 25 to 40 who received the YFV17D yellow fever vaccine. CDR3s include the opening cysteine and the closing phenylalanine or tryptophan. Each record gives: D gene, J gene, clone size, V gene, CDR3 length, CDR3 DNA, CDR3 protein. The D gene is left open where the match is weak. Some rows have no size entry. The others give once, few or many, or a class for an expanded clone.

d_gene: TRBD1; j_gene: TRBJ2-2; abundance: many; v_gene: TRBV7-2; len: 14; CDR3nt: TGTGCCAGCAGCCGAGACAGGGCAGCCGGGGAGCTGTTTTTT; CDR3aa: CASSRDRAAGELFF
d_gene: TRBD2; j_gene: TRBJ2-5; abundance: many; v_gene: TRBV9; len: 14; CDR3nt: TGTGCCAGCAGCGTAGAAGGGACTAAGGAGACCCAGTACTTC; CDR3aa: CASSVEGTKETQYF
d_gene: -; j_gene: TRBJ2-5; abundance: -; v_gene: TRBV20-1; len: 14; CDR3nt: TGCAGTGCTAGCGTCTTAAAAGGACGGGAGACCCAGTACTTC; CDR3aa: CSASVLKGRETQYF
d_gene: -; j_gene: TRBJ2-5; abundance: few; v_gene: TRBV20-1; len: 11; CDR3nt: TGCAGTGCTCCGCAGACGGAGACCCAGTACTTC; CDR3aa: CSAPQTETQYF
d_gene: -; j_gene: TRBJ1-2; abundance: -; v_gene: TRBV5-1; len: 13; CDR3nt: TGCGCCAGCGACCGGGACGGAAACTATGGCTACACCTTC; CDR3aa: CASDRDGNYGYTF
d_gene: TRBD2; j_gene: TRBJ2-7; abundance: -; v_gene: TRBV5-4; len: 14; CDR3nt: TGTGCCAGCAGCCCGGGGCTAGCGGGAGACGAGCAGTACTTC; CDR3aa: CASSPGLAGDEQYF
d_gene: TRBD2; j_gene: TRBJ2-1; abundance: few; v_gene: TRBV5-1; len: 13; CDR3nt: TGCGCCAGCAGCCCAGGACTAGCGGAAGAGCAGTTCTTC; CDR3aa: CASSPGLAEEQFF
d_gene: -; j_gene: TRBJ2-2; abundance: few; v_gene: TRBV4-2; len: 13; CDR3nt: TGTGCCAGCAGTCAAGTAAAGGCAGAAGAGCTGTTTTTT; CDR3aa: CASSQVKAEELFF
d_gene: -; j_gene: TRBJ2-3; abundance: many; v_gene: TRBV10-1; len: 13; CDR3nt: TGCGCCAGCAGTGACAGATACACAGATACGCAGTATTTT; CDR3aa: CASSDRYTDTQYF
d_gene: -; j_gene: TRBJ2-7; abundance: -; v_gene: TRBV28; len: 15; CDR3nt: TGTGCCAGCAGTTCCGGCGGGGGCCCGGGGTACGAGCAGTACTTC; CDR3aa: CASSSGGGPGYEQYF
d_gene: TRBD1; j_gene: TRBJ2-1; abundance: few; v_gene: TRBV7-2; len: 12; CDR3nt: TGTGCCAGCAGCCCAGACAGGGTGGGGCAGTTCTTC; CDR3aa: CASSPDRVGQFF
d_gene: -; j_gene: TRBJ1-3; abundance: many; v_gene: TRBV12-3/TRBV12-4; len: 16; CDR3nt: TGTGCCAGCACCCCCACCGGGGCACGGTCCAGAAACACCATATATTTT; CDR3aa: CASTPTGARSRNTIYF
d_gene: -; j_gene: TRBJ2-5; abundance: few; v_gene: TRBV24-1; len: 13; CDR3nt: TGTGCCACCAGTGGTGGGGTAGGGGAGACCCAGTACTTC; CDR3aa: CATSGGVGETQYF
d_gene: TRBD1; j_gene: TRBJ2-7; abundance: few; v_gene: TRBV4-3; len: 15; CDR3nt: TGCGCCAGCAGCCAGCGGACAGGGGGCTTCTACGAGCAGTACTTC; CDR3aa: CASSQRTGGFYEQYF
d_gene: -; j_gene: TRBJ2-7; abundance: -; v_gene: TRBV30; len: 12; CDR3nt: TGTGCCTGGAGTGCGACAGGTGGCGAGCAGTACTTC; CDR3aa: CAWSATGGEQYF
d_gene: TRBD2; j_gene: TRBJ2-7; abundance: many; v_gene: TRBV10-3; len: 14; CDR3nt: TGTGCCATCAGGTGGCGGGAGAGCTCCTACGAGCAGTACTTC; CDR3aa: CAIRWRESSYEQYF
d_gene: -; j_gene: TRBJ2-1; abundance: few; v_gene: TRBV20-1; len: 15; CDR3nt: TGCAGTGCTCGAGAAGGTGGCGGGATCCTCAATGAGCAGTTCTTC; CDR3aa: CSAREGGGILNEQFF
d_gene: TRBD1; j_gene: TRBJ2-2; abundance: -; v_gene: TRBV29-1; len: 14; CDR3nt: TGCAGCGGAAGGGACAGCTCGAACACCGGGGAGCTGTTTTTT; CDR3aa: CSGRDSSNTGELFF
d_gene: TRBD1; j_gene: TRBJ2-7; abundance: -; v_gene: TRBV20-1; len: 16; CDR3nt: TGCAGTGCTAGTAGTGGGGCAGGGACAGGGTCTTACGAGCAGTACTTC; CDR3aa: CSASSGAGTGSYEQYF
d_gene: TRBD1; j_gene: TRBJ1-4; abundance: -; v_gene: TRBV20-1; len: 14; CDR3nt: TGCAGTGCTACCAGACAGGGGGCTAATGAAAAACTGTTTTTT; CDR3aa: CSATRQGANEKLFF
d_gene: TRBD1; j_gene: TRBJ1-1; abundance: many; v_gene: TRBV5-6; len: 16; CDR3nt: TGTGCCAGCAGCGACCCCGGACAGGGCGCGAACACTGAAGCTTTCTTT; CDR3aa: CASSDPGQGANTEAFF
d_gene: -; j_gene: TRBJ1-1; abundance: many; v_gene: TRBV9; len: 14; CDR3nt: TGTGCCAGCAGCGTAGGCCCCCCAGGGTCCGAAGCTTTCTTT; CDR3aa: CASSVGPPGSEAFF
d_gene: -; j_gene: TRBJ2-1; abundance: many; v_gene: TRBV9; len: 12; CDR3nt: TGTGCCAGCAGCGATACACGGAATGAGCAGTTCTTC; CDR3aa: CASSDTRNEQFF
d_gene: -; j_gene: TRBJ1-5; abundance: many; v_gene: TRBV12-3/TRBV12-4; len: 13; CDR3nt: TGTGCCAGCAGTTTTGCAACCCACGCGCCCCAGCATTTT; CDR3aa: CASSFATHAPQHF
d_gene: -; j_gene: TRBJ1-1; abundance: -; v_gene: TRBV7-3; len: 14; CDR3nt: TGTGCCAGCAGCTTAAAGGGGGATTCAGCTGAAGCTTTCTTT; CDR3aa: CASSLKGDSAEAFF
d_gene: -; j_gene: TRBJ1-1; abundance: -; v_gene: TRBV20-1; len: 12; CDR3nt: TGCAGTGCCGAGAGAGCGAACACTGAAGCTTTCTTT; CDR3aa: CSAERANTEAFF
d_gene: -; j_gene: TRBJ2-2; abundance: few; v_gene: TRBV20-1; len: 13; CDR3nt: TGCAGTGCTAGAGAGGCGCAATCCAGGGAGCTGTTTTTT; CDR3aa: CSAREAQSRELFF
d_gene: -; j_gene: TRBJ2-1; abundance: many; v_gene: TRBV5-1; len: 15; CDR3nt: TGCGCCAGCGTTCCGGGACTTAGCTCCTACAATGAGCAGTTCTTC; CDR3aa: CASVPGLSSYNEQFF
d_gene: -; j_gene: TRBJ1-2; abundance: many; v_gene: TRBV11-2; len: 15; CDR3nt: TGTGCCAGCAGCTTAGCGATTAGGGGGGACTATGGCTACACCTTC; CDR3aa: CASSLAIRGDYGYTF
d_gene: TRBD2; j_gene: TRBJ2-1; abundance: -; v_gene: TRBV3-1; len: 16; CDR3nt: TGTGCCAGCAGCCAAGATCTCACTAGCGGGGGGAATGAGCAGTTCTTC; CDR3aa: CASSQDLTSGGNEQFF
d_gene: -; j_gene: TRBJ2-3; abundance: few; v_gene: TRBV20-1; len: 15; CDR3nt: TGCAGTGCTTTTGGCAGCGGAAGAAGCACAGATACGCAGTATTTT; CDR3aa: CSAFGSGRSTDTQYF
d_gene: -; j_gene: TRBJ2-7; abundance: -; v_gene: TRBV20-1; len: 14; CDR3nt: TGCAGTGCCCCACGGGACCAAACCTCCTACGAGCAGTACTTC; CDR3aa: CSAPRDQTSYEQYF
d_gene: -; j_gene: TRBJ2-5; abundance: -; v_gene: TRBV5-4; len: 13; CDR3nt: TGTGCCAGCAGCTCGCCCGGTGTGGAGACCCAGTACTTC; CDR3aa: CASSSPGVETQYF
d_gene: -; j_gene: TRBJ2-3; abundance: many; v_gene: TRBV5-1; len: 15; CDR3nt: TGCGCCAGCAGCTTGTATAACTGGGACGCAGATACGCAGTATTTT; CDR3aa: CASSLYNWDADTQYF
d_gene: -; j_gene: TRBJ1-2; abundance: -; v_gene: TRBV7-2; len: 16; CDR3nt: TGTGCCAGCAGCTCGGCCGGGGGCGCGTTAAACTATGGCTACACCTTC; CDR3aa: CASSSAGGALNYGYTF
d_gene: -; j_gene: TRBJ2-5; abundance: many; v_gene: TRBV6-1; len: 16; CDR3nt: TGTGCCAGCAGTGAACTCGGGGGCGGCTTCCAAGAGACCCAGTACTTC; CDR3aa: CASSELGGGFQETQYF
d_gene: TRBD2; j_gene: TRBJ2-1; abundance: few; v_gene: TRBV5-1; len: 14; CDR3nt: TGCGCCAGCCGAATTCAGCGGGAGTACAATGAGCAGTTCTTC; CDR3aa: CASRIQREYNEQFF
d_gene: TRBD2; j_gene: TRBJ2-1; abundance: many; v_gene: TRBV11-2; len: 16; CDR3nt: TGTGCCAGCAGCTTAGATCTGTCTAGCGGGAGAAGGGAGCAGTTCTTC; CDR3aa: CASSLDLSSGRREQFF
d_gene: -; j_gene: TRBJ1-5; abundance: -; v_gene: TRBV7-2; len: 16; CDR3nt: TGTGCCAGCAGCCTAGCCTGGGACCCGGGCATTCAGCCCCAGCATTTT; CDR3aa: CASSLAWDPGIQPQHF
d_gene: TRBD2; j_gene: TRBJ2-1; abundance: many; v_gene: TRBV9; len: 15; CDR3nt: TGTGCCAGCAGTCTAGCGGGAGGCACCGGGAATGAGCAGTTCTTC; CDR3aa: CASSLAGGTGNEQFF